This TCR beta chain was documented in a study of cytomegalovirus exposure and HLA in healthy donors. At the level of the study: Inside one of the first data releases sat about 85 million unique TCRs taken from HLA-typed donors. Study observations and caveats: Confirmation in vitro established that three CMV-associated chains were specific for CMV antigens. TCR beta chain V- and J-gene trimming was linked, in a later analysis, to a missense variant in DCLRE1C.

PCR was performed using 60 Vbeta and 13 Jbeta primers. Libraries were prepared by immunoSEQ multiplex PCR; TCRdb keeps only in-frame clonotypes and omits some of them. The sample holds about 140,000 clones, 79% seen once. The CDR3 contains 17 residues. The V gene lost 7 bases and the J gene lost 1 base, with 22 bases spanning the gap. Germline V gives CDR1 SGHVS, CDR2 FQNEAQ. Of note for this clone: Its antigen is not identified.

All donors participated as healthy donors of bone marrow. The receptor comes from a man aged 18 to 29 in good health and CMV-seronegative. This chain connects TRBV7-8 to TRBJ1-2, with D perhaps TRBD1 (6 bases). Sequencing used PBMCs. The CDR3 here is CASIPAGGAALNYGYTF. The CDR3 DNA reads TGTGCCAGCATTCCCGCGGGGGGCGCGGCCCTTAACTATGGCTACACCTTC. Using reference TRBV7-8 and TRBJ1-2 for the parts outside the CDR3, the full variable domain is GAGVSQSPRYKVAKRGQDVALRCDPISGHVSLFWYQQALGQGPEFLTYFQNEAQLDKSGLPSDRFFAERPEGSVSTLKIQRTQQEDSAVYLCASIPAGGAALNYGYTFGSGTRLTVV.